This entry lists 18 T cell receptor beta chains sequenced from one sample in a study of shared clonotypes between healthy human individuals. The data were produced by immunoSEQ multiplex PCR, yet TCRdb's version contains in-frame clones alone and is incomplete. This table holds roughly 1.4 million clones, approximately 98.5% found once. Sequencing was carried out using naive CD4+ T cells sorted from blood. Subset denoted: CD45RA+ positively selected. These receptors all stem from a man in his thirties or forties in good health.

The genes are TRBV5-5 and TRBJ2-7; D is unclear. The ends were cut back, 2 bases at V and 4 bases at J, with 13 bases in the middle. The CDR3 length is 14 residues. Looked up from germline, CDR1 is SGHKS and CDR2 is YYEKEE (reference sequence). This chain's CDR3 is CASSLSRTSYEQYF. CDR3 coding DNA: TGTGCCAGCAGCTTATCCAGGACGAGTTACGAGCAGTACTTC.

In DNA form, the CDR3 reads TGTGCCAGCAGCTCAGGGGTTCCGAGGAATGAGCAGTTCTTC. Its translation: CASSSGVPRNEQFF. V is TRBV5-4 and J is TRBJ2-1, with D possibly being TRBD1 (6 bases). The CDR3 has 14 amino acids. Germline V gives CDR1 SGHNT, CDR2 YYREEE (reference sequence). V dropped 3 bases and J dropped 7 bases, with 14 bases sitting between them.

The V call is TRBV19, the J call TRBJ2-2, with 10 bases aligning to TRBD2. The germline V gene encodes CDR1 LNHDA and CDR2 SQIVND (reference sequence). The junction had 3 bases not matched to a gene; V was cut back by 2 bases and J by 6 bases. There are 15 residues in the CDR3. The CDR3 region is CASSILAGDPGELFF. In DNA, the CDR3 is TGTGCCAGTAGTATACTAGCGGGAGATCCCGGGGAGCTGTTTTTT.

Remarks on this clone: At the DNA level, this CDR3 is encoded by other sequences in the same sample as well. The chain links TRBV27 to TRBJ2-5, with D perhaps assigned TRBD1 or TRBD2 (6 bases each). Germline values: CDR1 MNHEY, CDR2 SMNVEV (reference sequence). This CDR3 comprises 13 residues. V was shortened by 3 bases and J by 4 bases, with 9 bases between the two germline ends. The CDR3 sequence: CASSLRGAETQYF. For the CDR3, the DNA is TGTGCCAGCAGTTTGAGGGGGGCAGAGACCCAGTACTTC.

This sequence joins TRBV19 and TRBJ1-4; tentatively, D is TRBD1 (6 bases). The germline CDR1 and CDR2 sequences are LNHDA and SQIVND (reference sequence). The V end was cut by 5 bases, the J end by 7 bases, with 17 bases between. CDR3 length equals 15 residues. Written as DNA, the CDR3 is TGTGCCAGTAGTCTCCCGGGGGCGTTTGGTGAAAAACTGTTTTTT. As protein: CASSLPGAFGEKLFF. Combining the CDR3 with reference TRBV19 and TRBJ1-4 gives the whole variable domain DGGITQSPKYLFRKEGQNVTLSCEQNLNHDAMYWYRQDPGQGLRLIYYSQIVNDFQKGDIAEGYSVSREKKESFPLTVTSAQKNPTAFYLCASSLPGAFGEKLFFGSGTQLSVL.

As to this clone: Other DNA sequences from this sample encode an identical CDR3 as well. V is TRBV5-1 and J is TRBJ2-7, with 9 bases identical to TRBD1. Germline values: CDR1 SGHRS, CDR2 YFSETQ. With 4 bases clipped from V and 2 bases from J, the junction kept 1 base outside the gene matches. The CDR3 runs to 13 residues. CDR3 coding DNA: TGCGCCAGCAGCCGGGACAGGGCCTACGAGCAGTACTTC. It codes for CASSRDRAYEQYF.

This clone was recorded only once. V gene TRBV4-1 combines with J gene TRBJ1-1; the D gene is possibly TRBD1 (6 bases). Between the trimmed V and J ends, which lost 6 bases and 8 bases, there was a span of 19 bases. The V gene's germline CDR1 is MGHRA and CDR2 YSYEKL. This CDR3 contains 14 residues. The CDR3 nucleotides read TGCGCCAGCAGAGAAATGGGGGGGCTGGGAGAAGCTTTCTTT. Amino acids: CASREMGGLGEAFF.

This clone was seen a single time. The chain couples TRBV28 to TRBJ2-7; TRBD2 matches 8 bases. This CDR3 spans 13 amino acids. The V gene's germline CDR1 is MDHEN and CDR2 SYDVKM. Trimming cost V 8 bases and J 5 bases; bases outside gene matches: 8. The CDR3 coding sequence is TGTGCCAGCGGCTTGCGGGGGGCTGACGAGCAGTACTTC. It translates to CASGLRGADEQYF.

This chain joins TRBV11-2 and TRBJ2-7, with D uncertain. Trimming pared 6 bases from V and 3 bases from J, leaving 12 bases between. There are 13 residues in the CDR3. Germline V gives CDR1 SGHAT, CDR2 FQNNGV. CDR3: CASRVRADYEQYF. The CDR3 coding sequence is TGTGCCAGCAGAGTCCGCGCGGACTACGAGCAGTACTTC.

In this sample, this clone turned up once. Here the CDR3 DNA reads TGCGCCAGCGCACAGATGACAGCTGACCAAGAGACCCAGTACTTC. Translated, it gives CASAQMTADQETQYF. V usage is TRBV5-1 and J usage is TRBJ2-5; D is possibly TRBD1 (5 bases). CDR1 is SGHRS, CDR2 YFSETQ, per germline. With 7 bases removed from V and 0 bases from J, the gap between germline ends came to 16 bases. The CDR3 totals 15 residues.

The chain is built from TRBV18 and TRBJ1-5; D perhaps matches TRBD1 (6 bases). Germline lookup yields CDR1 KGHSH and CDR2 LQKENI. V gave up 1 base and J gave up 3 bases, with 10 bases separating them. CDR3 length: 15 amino acids. CDR3 in amino acids: CASSPLGHTNQPQHF. The DNA of the CDR3 is TGTGCCAGCTCACCACTGGGACACACCAATCAGCCCCAGCATTTT.

The chain joins TRBV6-6 to TRBJ1-4; D is uncertain. In germline, CDR1 is MNHNY, CDR2 SVGAGI (reference sequence). This CDR3 contains 15 residues. Trimming removed 7 bases from V and 0 bases from J, with 12 bases in between. CDR3 in DNA: TGTGCCAGCAAGGGCGGTCTCGCAACTAATGAAAAACTGTTTTTT. Amino acid sequence: CASKGGLATNEKLFF.

V and J are TRBV5-1 and TRBJ2-3; D is possibly TRBD1 or TRBD2 (5 bases each). Germline V lookup: CDR1 SGHRS, CDR2 YFSETQ. V was pared by 0 bases and J by 5 bases, with 10 bases between. This CDR3 contains 14 residues. The CDR3 loop reads CASSLGGEGDTQYF. The CDR3 nucleotides read TGCGCCAGCAGCTTGGGAGGGGAAGGAGATACGCAGTATTTT.

Regarding this clone: The junction departs from the called germline gene at one end, perhaps through a read error. The chain is built from TRBV5-8 and TRBJ1-2; 11 bases fit TRBD1. The germline V gene encodes CDR1 SGHTS and CDR2 YDEGEE. The CDR3 is made up of 15 amino acids. DNA for the CDR3: TGTGCCAGCAGCTTGATTGGTGGGACAGGGGGGAGAGAGGCCTTC. Translating it yields CASSLIGGTGGREAF.

The chain carries TRBV28 and TRBJ2-1; possible D gene TRBD2, 6 bases. The CDR3 loop spans 16 amino acids. CDR1 and CDR2 (germline): MDHEN, SYDVKM. With 3 bases removed from V and 7 bases from J, the gap between germline ends came to 19 bases. CDR3 region: CASSFLDAGTRNEQFF. The CDR3 bases are TGTGCCAGCAGTTTTCTGGATGCGGGAACGAGAAATGAGCAGTTCTTC.

This clone was counted once. The rearrangement uses TRBV28 and TRBJ1-2, with D unclear. The germline CDR1 and CDR2 sequences are MDHEN and SYDVKM. The germline V and J ends were trimmed by 5 bases and 3 bases, with 13 bases remaining between them. The CDR3 length is 14 residues. The CDR3 spells CASSNGGSYYGYTF. CDR3 bases: TGTGCCAGCAGTAATGGCGGGAGTTACTATGGCTACACCTTC.

The chain joins TRBV6-5 to TRBJ2-7; no reliable D call. With 0 bases removed from V and 4 bases from J, the gap between germline ends came to 10 bases. This CDR3 comprises 14 residues. Germline V gene data show CDR1 as MNHEY and CDR2 as SVGAGI. CDR3 nucleotide sequence: TGTGCCAGCAGTTACTCGATGGATCGGTACGAGCAGTACTTC. Its translation: CASSYSMDRYEQYF.

The chain has TRBV5-4 and TRBJ2-3; TRBD2 is a possible D gene (6 bases). V dropped 4 bases and J dropped 3 bases, with 18 bases sitting between them. This CDR3 spans 16 amino acids. Germline CDR1 and CDR2: SGHNT and YYREEE (reference sequence). CDR3 region: CASSVVGEVITDTQYF. CDR3 sequence (DNA): TGTGCCAGCAGCGTGGTGGGGGAGGTGATAACAGATACGCAGTATTTT.